This T cell receptor (beta chain) was captured in a study of blood T cell repertoires in COVID-19. Whole-study context: PBMCs, B-cell-depleted T cells, or T cells provided the cDNA or gDNA that made up the material.

The CDR3 sequence is 14 residues long. V dropped 10 bases and J dropped 4; count of bases not matched to a gene: 11. Germline-derived CDR1 and CDR2 are SNHLY and FYNNEI. Some clones are missing from TCRdb's copy, which holds only in-frame ones; the method was immunoSEQ multiplex PCR. The sample shows about 130,000 clones, more than 75% of them seen only once. Sample: peripheral blood. The clonotype originates from an older woman with acute or convalescent COVID-19. The V gene is TRBV2, the J gene TRBJ2-7; TRBD2 matches 9 bases. CDR3 DNA: TGTGCCACTTCCTCAGGGGCGGGAGGGTACGAGCAGTACGTC. Amino acid sequence: CATSSGAGGYEQYV.